This T cell receptor beta chain emerged from a study of T cells in Graves' hyperthyroidism and ophthalmopathy. The sample holds a few counts of this clonotype. This CDR3 is built from 16 residues. The V and J ends lost 6 bases and 0 bases respectively, with 12 bases between them. Germline V CDR1 and CDR2: SNHLY, FYNNEI. Amplification of TCR beta CDR3 regions was performed using RNA transcripts as template. The HTBI set primed first-round TCR CDR3 RT-PCR. TCRdb used MiXCR to reprocess the multiplex PCR reads, holding one entry per CDR3 protein. Here the sample spans roughly 530,000 distinct CDR3 sequences, more than 15% being singletons.

The sequence derives from a woman under 30 with Graves' ophthalmopathy. What was sequenced was blood. The chain has TRBV2 and TRBJ1-6, with D maybe TRBD1 (5 bases). The CDR3 sequence: CASRGDGSSYNSPLHF. The CDR3 DNA reads as TGTGCCAGCAGAGGGGACGGGAGCTCCTATAATTCACCCCTCCACTTT.